The clone carrying this TCR beta chain was observed many times. The data are from a study of human T cells and chemical hapten exposure. Unique molecular identifiers were attached to individual cDNA molecules within the library. TCRdb re-called the RACE reads with MiXCR, one entry per CDR3 protein. The sample yields around 330,000 distinct CDR3 sequences, around 5.5% seen once. The time point was: pre-sensitization, week 0. Treatment reported: therapeutic diphenylcyclopropenone sensitization with weekly scalp DPC. Prior to each patch test being applied, blood was drawn. Specimen: whole blood, collected in connection with sensitization to the hapten diphenylcyclopropenone (DPC). This sequence was found in a woman aged 18-29 years with alopecia areata. Some clones in this sample may be carry-over from other donors' samples.

The CDR3 region has the DNA TGTGCCAGCAGTGCCGCTCGGGTTCGGAGCTATGGCTACACCTTC. Its protein product is CASSAARVRSYGYTF. The chain recombines TRBV12-3 or TRBV12-4 with TRBJ1-2; D uncertain. The CDR3 is made up of 15 amino acids. Trimming shortened V by 5 bases and J by 4 bases, and 17 bases separated the two germline ends.